These 29 T cell receptor beta chains were all obtained from the same sample, sequenced in a study of T cell responses to AZD1222 COVID-19 vaccine. Here immunoSEQ multiplex PCR was the method, and the copy in TCRdb shows in-frame clones only, minus some. The sample lists around 130,000 clones, around 87% occurring once. The material sequenced was peripheral blood, taken 28 days after the second AZD1222 dose. The receptor source for this set is an adult who received the AZD1222 COVID-19 vaccine.

In the case of this clone: Other DNA sequences in this sample translate to the same CDR3. The J gene is TRBJ1-1, the V gene TRBV18; weak D call: TRBD1 (5 bases). CDR3 length: 13 residues. Germline CDR1 and CDR2: KGHSH and LQKENI. V was cut by 3 bases and J by 1 base, with 6 bases left in between. In DNA, the CDR3 is TGTGCCAGCTCACCCGGACAGAACACTGAAGCTTTCTTT. Its protein product is CASSPGQNTEAFF. Together with reference TRBV18 and TRBJ1-1, the CDR3 gives the full variable domain: NAGVMQNPRHLVRRRGQEARLRCSPMKGHSHVYWYRQLPEEGLKFMVYLQKENIIDESGMPKERFSAEFPKEGPSILRIQQVVRGDSAAYFCASSPGQNTEAFFGQGTRLTVV.

The V call is TRBV7-6, the J call TRBJ2-2; 7 nucleotides agree with TRBD1. Germline values: CDR1 SGHVS, CDR2 FNYEAQ. The CDR3 is 15 amino acids. V shed 8 bases and J 6 bases; nucleotides not matched to a gene: 12. Here the CDR3 reads CASRPPGGVSGELFF. The CDR3 nucleotides are TGTGCCAGCCGTCCGCCAGGGGGAGTGTCCGGGGAGCTGTTTTTT. Drawing the rest from reference TRBV7-6 and TRBJ2-2, the complete variable domain is GAGVSQSPRYKVTKRGQDVALRCDPISGHVSLYWYRQALGQGPEFLTYFNYEAQQDKSGLPNDRFSAERPEGSISTLTIQRTEQRDSAMYRCASRPPGGVSGELFFGEGSRLTVL.

This chain links TRBV9 with TRBJ2-1; 7 positions agree with TRBD1. Germline loops: CDR1 SGDLS, CDR2 YYNGEE. J gave up 4 bases and V 0 bases, and 4 bases lay outside the gene matches. This CDR3 spans 15 amino acids. CDR3 sequence reads: CASSVEGANYNEQFF. The CDR3 region has the DNA TGTGCCAGCAGCGTAGAGGGGGCCAATTACAATGAGCAGTTCTTC.

Here the CDR3 reads CASSLRGDGIRGYTF. CDR3 DNA: TGTGCCAGCAGCTTAAGAGGGGACGGGATTCGTGGCTACACCTTC. J is TRBJ1-2 and V is TRBV11-2; a weak D match, TRBD1 (5 bases). CDR1 is SGHAT and CDR2 is FQNNGV in the germline V gene. This CDR3 contains 15 residues. V gave up 2 bases and J gave up 7 bases, with 17 bases separating them.

The V gene is TRBV9, the J gene TRBJ1-1; 8 bases are a match to TRBD1. This CDR3 spans 19 amino acids. Trimming cost V 4 bases and J 0 bases; bases outside gene matches: 17. CDR1 and CDR2 (germline): SGDLS, YYNGEE. The CDR3 coding sequence is TGTGCCAGCAGCCCACGACAGGGGAGTCGGGGCGTGTTGAACACTGAAGCTTTCTTT. Its translation is CASSPRQGSRGVLNTEAFF.

The chain couples TRBV27 to TRBJ1-6; D gene unclear. The V and J ends lost 5 bases and 5 bases respectively, with 13 bases between them. The CDR3 sequence is 15 residues long. Germline CDR1 reads MNHEY; CDR2 reads SMNVEV (reference sequence). The CDR3 loop is CASSPSRQNNSPLHF. For the CDR3, the DNA is TGTGCCAGCAGTCCGAGTCGGCAAAATAATTCACCCCTCCACTTT.

This clone was counted a few times. The J gene is TRBJ1-2, the V gene TRBV4-1, with D unresolved. CDR3 length: 12 amino acids. CDR1 and CDR2 from the germline V gene are MGHRA and YSYEKL. The V end lost 3 bases, the J end lost 5 bases, and 7 bases lay between the germline ends. The CDR3: CASSQIGYGYTF. The DNA of the CDR3 is TGCGCCAGCAGCCAGATCGGATATGGCTACACCTTC.

Only one count was recorded for this clone. The rearrangement joins TRBV20-1 to TRBJ1-3; D is undetermined. Germline lookup yields CDR1 DFQATT and CDR2 SNEGSKA (reference sequence). The V gene lost 0 bases and the J gene lost 9 bases, with 6 bases spanning the gap. The CDR3 totals 11 residues. The CDR3, as DNA: TGCAGTGCTAGAGATAGGACCACCATATATTTT. This sequence encodes CSARDRTTIYF.

The CDR3 nucleotides are TGCGCCAGCAGCCAAGATGCGTCGGCTTGGGGCTACACCTTC. This codes for CASSQDASAWGYTF. The chain carries TRBV4-1 and TRBJ1-2; no clear D. CDR1 MGHRA and CDR2 YSYEKL come from the germline V gene. The V gene lost 0 bases and the J gene lost 8 bases, with 13 bases spanning the gap. This CDR3 contains 14 residues.

The chain joins TRBV6-5 to TRBJ1-5; D unresolved. Between the trimmed V and J ends, which lost 7 bases and 11 bases, there was a span of 15 bases. CDR1 and CDR2 from the germline V gene are MNHEY and SVGAGI. There are 12 residues in the CDR3. CDR3 sequence (DNA): TGTGCCAGCATATCCCTCCACGGGGCCCAGCATTTT. This sequence encodes CASISLHGAQHF.

CDR3 DNA sequence: TGTGCCAGCAGCAAACACCAGGGACCGTGGTATGGCTACACCTTC. Encoded protein: CASSKHQGPWYGYTF. J is TRBJ1-2 and V is TRBV21-1. TRBV21-1 is listed as a pseudogene. This CDR3 has 15 amino acids.

A remark on this clone: A read error may produce the germline difference seen at one junction end. CDR3 residues: CASRQKWTNEKLFF. The DNA for the CDR3 is TGTGCTAGCAGACAAAAGTGGACTAATGAAAAACTGTTTTTT. The chain couples TRBV6-5 to TRBJ1-4; D call uncertain. Germline CDR1 MNHEY, CDR2 SVGAGI. This CDR3 comprises 14 residues.

This clone was picked up a small number of times. The rearrangement links TRBV11-2 to TRBJ1-2; a possible D gene is TRBD1 (5 bases). V lost 5 bases to trimming and J lost 6 bases, with 22 bases between them. This CDR3 contains 16 residues. Germline values: CDR1 SGHAT, CDR2 FQNNGV. Here the CDR3 DNA reads TGTGCCAGCAGCCCAAGCGGGGCAGAGATAAACCATGGCTACACCTTC. Its translation is CASSPSGAEINHGYTF. The full variable domain, its missing parts supplied by reference TRBV11-2 and TRBJ1-2, is EAGVAQSPRYKIIEKRQSVAFWCNPISGHATLYWYQQILGQGPKLLIQFQNNGVVDDSQLPKDRFSAERLKGVDSTLKIQPAKLEDSAVYLCASSPSGAEINHGYTFGSGTRLTVV.

Here the CDR3 DNA reads TGTGCCAGCAGCAAGAGTGGACAGAACACTGAAGCTTTCTTT. It yields the protein CASSKSGQNTEAFF. The genes are TRBV21-1 and TRBJ1-1; the listed D gene, TRBD1, was not tested against the DNA. TRBV21-1 is a documented pseudogene. This CDR3 comprises 14 residues.

The chain has TRBV2 and TRBJ1-4, with a tentative D call TRBD1 (6 bases). The V gene lost 8 bases and the J gene lost 4 bases, with 17 bases spanning the gap. The CDR3 extends over 15 amino acids. The germline gives CDR1 SNHLY, CDR2 FYNNEI. The CDR3 DNA follows: TGTGCCAGCTGTCTTTATACAGGGTTTAATGAAAAACTGTTTTTT. This gives the protein CASCLYTGFNEKLFF.

This clone was counted a few times. The chain uses TRBV4-1 and TRBJ1-1, with 10 nucleotides matching TRBD1. J lost 5 bases, V lost 4 bases, and 4 bases had no gene match. Germline loops: CDR1 MGHRA, CDR2 YSYEKL. The CDR3 extends over 14 amino acids. The CDR3 DNA sequence: TGCGCCAGCAGCCTCGGGACAGGGGTAACTGAAGCTTTCTTT. Amino acids: CASSLGTGVTEAFF.

There are a few counts of this clone. The V call is TRBV3-1 (or the pseudogene TRBV3-2), the J call TRBJ1-4; D gene uncertain. The CDR3 loop spans 14 amino acids. Germline loops: CDR1 LGHDT, CDR2 YNNKEL (reference sequence). V dropped 0 bases and J dropped 8 bases, with 10 bases sitting between them. CDR3: CASSQETGYEKLFF. The DNA of the CDR3 is TGTGCCAGCAGCCAAGAGACGGGATACGAAAAACTGTTTTTT.

The V call is TRBV27, the J call TRBJ1-4, with D possibly matching TRBD1 (6 bases). The CDR3 runs to 14 residues. Trimming took 8 bases from V and 8 from J, leaving 18 bases between them. Germline CDR1 MNHEY, CDR2 SMNVEV (reference sequence). CDR3 in amino acids: CASGAMGAGEKLFF. The CDR3 DNA is TGTGCCAGCGGTGCTATGGGGGCAGGAGAAAAACTGTTTTTT.

V gene TRBV5-1 combines with J gene TRBJ1-1, with D tentatively TRBD1 (5 bases). The CDR3 spans 14 residues. V lost 2 bases, J lost 5 bases, and 13 bases lay in between. Germline V lookup: CDR1 SGHRS, CDR2 YFSETQ. DNA of the CDR3: TGCGCCAGCAGCTTTGGGACGCCAGGGACTGAAGCTTTCTTT. Translating it yields CASSFGTPGTEAFF.

As DNA, the CDR3 is TGTGCCAGCAGCCAAGCCGTCGGACAGAACTATGGCTACACCTTC. This encodes CASSQAVGQNYGYTF. This sequence joins TRBV3-1 (or the pseudogene TRBV3-2) and TRBJ1-2; possible D gene TRBD1, 6 bases. Germline V gene sequence: CDR1 LGHDT, CDR2 YNNKEL (reference sequence). V lost 1 base and J lost 2, with 11 bases in between. The CDR3 loop spans 15 amino acids.

J is TRBJ1-6 and V is TRBV27, with unresolved D. Germline V CDR1 and CDR2: MNHEY, SMNVEV (reference sequence). V lost 1 base to trimming and J lost 1 base, with 8 bases between them. The length of the CDR3 is 16 residues. The CDR3 loop reads CASSLWTGSYNSPLHF. CDR3 bases: TGTGCCAGCAGTTTATGGACCGGTTCCTATAATTCACCCCTCCACTTT.

J is TRBJ1-3 and V is TRBV19; TRBD1 is a possible D gene (5 bases). V was clipped by 8 bases and J by 4 bases, with 12 bases between them. The CDR3 is made up of 13 amino acids. Germline assignment: CDR1 LNHDA and CDR2 SQIVND (reference sequence). CDR3 coding DNA: TGTGCCAGTTATGCAGGGAGGGGAAACACCATATATTTT. This codes for CASYAGRGNTIYF.

J is TRBJ1-6 and V is TRBV10-1; 7 nucleotides match TRBD1. Trimming at V came to 5 bases and at J to 10 bases, leaving 5 bases not matched to a gene. This CDR3 has 13 residues. Germline V lookup: CDR1 WNHNN, CDR2 SYGVQD (reference sequence). For the CDR3, the DNA is TGCGCCAGCAGTAGACAGGGACAATCACCCCTCCACTTT. It encodes CASSRQGQSPLHF.

The gene calls are TRBV14 and TRBJ1-6, with a tentative D call TRBD1 (6 bases). CDR3 size: 15 residues. Trimming stripped 0 bases from V and 10 bases from J, with 13 bases between. The germline V gene has CDR1 SGHDN and CDR2 FVKESK. DNA for the CDR3: TGTGCCAGCAGCCAAGATTTGGGGGCTATCTCACCCCTCCACTTT. Amino acids: CASSQDLGAISPLHF.

This clone was counted once. This sequence joins TRBV6-5 and TRBJ2-2; TRBD1 matches 8 bases. Germline V CDR1 and CDR2: MNHEY, SVGAGI. With 4 bases clipped from V and 1 base from J, the junction kept 5 bases outside the gene matches. The CDR3 consists of 16 residues. The CDR3: CASSLWTGRNTGELFF. The CDR3 nucleotides are TGTGCCAGCAGTTTATGGACAGGGCGGAACACCGGGGAGCTGTTTTTT.

The chain combines TRBV6-5 with TRBJ1-5; 8 positions match TRBD1. The J segment lost 1 base and the V segment lost 9 bases, leaving 8 bases of the junction unmatched. Germline V gene data show CDR1 as MNHEY and CDR2 as SVGAGI. CDR3 length: 15 residues. DNA for the CDR3: TGTGCCAGTGCCCCGGACAGGGTGAGCAATCAGCCCCAGCATTTT. Its translation: CASAPDRVSNQPQHF.

This chain links TRBV7-9 with TRBJ1-4; 8 bases match TRBD1. The CDR3 totals 15 residues. With V trimmed by 6 bases and J by 7 bases, 10 bases remained unmatched. In germline, CDR1 is SEHNR, CDR2 FQNEAQ (reference sequence). DNA of the CDR3: TGTGCCAGCAGTAAACGCGGGACAGGCGGTGAAAAACTGTTTTTT. Translating gives CASSKRGTGGEKLFF.

J is TRBJ1-6 and V is TRBV27, with TRBD1 matching over 8 bases. Germline trimming cut 6 bases from V and 2 bases from J; bases unmatched to any gene: 3. This CDR3 region has 15 residues. CDR1 and CDR2 from the germline V gene are MNHEY and SMNVEV (reference sequence). The CDR3 nucleotides read TGTGCCAGCAGCCCGGGACAGGCCTATAATTCACCCCTCCACTTT. Its protein is CASSPGQAYNSPLHF.

The chain combines TRBV9 with TRBJ2-3, with TRBD2 matching 8 bases. Losses at the gene ends were 2 bases for V and 0 bases for J; bases not matched to a gene: 5. The CDR3 spans 16 residues. The germline V gene has CDR1 SGDLS and CDR2 YYNGEE. The CDR3 sequence is CASSVDSGASTDTQYF. In DNA form, the CDR3 reads TGTGCCAGCAGCGTGGATAGCGGGGCTAGCACAGATACGCAGTATTTT.